The TCR beta chain described here comes from a study of CD8 T cells in Susac syndrome (dated by TCRdb to between 2018 and 2021). About the investigation overall: Among the sequenced Susac syndrome patients, five or six had clinically active disease and eight or nine were in clinical remission. Susac syndrome patients were therapy-naive, on corticosteroids (some also receiving IVIg), or on IVIg alone at blood withdrawal. Repertoire sequencing was used to test whether CD8+ T cell activation and differentiation in Susac syndrome was antigen driven. Study-wide conclusions, independent of this receptor: In the CD4+ T cell repertoire of Susac syndrome patients, clonal expansion was not detected. The number of individuals in the TCR sequencing and HLA analysis was acknowledged as relatively small.

RNA was extracted with the RNeasy kit and about 0.5 to 1 ug was reverse transcribed using random hexamers. TCR beta CDR3 regions were amplified with the immunoSEQ multiplex PCR assay covering 54 Vbeta and 13 Jbeta segments. PCR amplification bias was corrected by using a synthetic template baseline for primer optimization and computational correction. Regarding the original processing steps: Reads were annotated to V, D and J genes per IMGT and analyzed with immunoSEQ Analyzer, keeping only productive sequences. Clonality was calculated as one minus the Shannon entropy normalized by log2 of the number of productive unique sequences. For each patient and control, public and private clones were evaluated within the 100 most prevalent clones. A clone was defined as Susac-specific if it was absent from the healthy and MS cohorts, from roughly 980 published viral clones and from other ImmuneACCESS disease sequences. In TCRdb, the public reads were trimmed at Q25 with fastp and aligned with MiXCR, with productive beta chains retained. Each entry is one CDR3 protein sequence, shown with its most common DNA and genes. In this record, the V and J calls reflect TCRdb's handling and not the investigators' own analysis. The sample contains about 150,000 distinct CDR3 sequences, around 95% of them found a single time. Clones ranked in the top ten supply roughly 0.084% of the sample.

High-throughput TCR beta sequencing profiled peripheral blood CD8+ and CD4+ T cells from healthy donors, Susac syndrome patients and multiple sclerosis patients. The Susac syndrome patients fulfilled recently defined diagnostic criteria for either definite or probable disease. Bulk CD8+ and CD4+ T cells were purified magnetically by negative isolation, whereas CD8+ TEMRA cells were enriched by FACS. Blood was drawn into EDTA tubes, processed within 24 hours, and PBMCs were isolated by density gradient centrifugation. PBMCs intended for TCR sequencing were cryopreserved in liquid nitrogen and thawed later in a water bath at 37 degrees C. The sorted or isolated CD4+, CD8+ and CD8+ TEMRA cells reached a purity of at least 90%. Per the germline V gene (reference sequence), DFQATT is the CDR1 and SNEGSKA is the CDR2. Inclusive of the bounding cysteine and phenylalanine, the CDR3 is 15 residues long. Of all the DNA, just the CDR3 is kept, 45 bases in frame from base 1. A distance of 22 bases separates the germline ends of V and J, which lose 6 bases and 5 bases respectively.

As concerns this clonotype: Its antigen target is currently unknown. Within one base of it there is no much larger clone, and no base qualities were kept.

The clonotype comes from a human donor with Susac syndrome. The chain links TRBV20-1 with TRBJ1-2; TRBD1 is a possible D gene, resting on 5 matching bases. The specimen sequenced was CD4+ T cells from PBMCs. The nucleotide sequence is TGCAGTGCGACCATTCGAACGGCAGGGTGGTATGGCTACACCTTC. The encoded protein is CSATIRTAGWYGYTF.